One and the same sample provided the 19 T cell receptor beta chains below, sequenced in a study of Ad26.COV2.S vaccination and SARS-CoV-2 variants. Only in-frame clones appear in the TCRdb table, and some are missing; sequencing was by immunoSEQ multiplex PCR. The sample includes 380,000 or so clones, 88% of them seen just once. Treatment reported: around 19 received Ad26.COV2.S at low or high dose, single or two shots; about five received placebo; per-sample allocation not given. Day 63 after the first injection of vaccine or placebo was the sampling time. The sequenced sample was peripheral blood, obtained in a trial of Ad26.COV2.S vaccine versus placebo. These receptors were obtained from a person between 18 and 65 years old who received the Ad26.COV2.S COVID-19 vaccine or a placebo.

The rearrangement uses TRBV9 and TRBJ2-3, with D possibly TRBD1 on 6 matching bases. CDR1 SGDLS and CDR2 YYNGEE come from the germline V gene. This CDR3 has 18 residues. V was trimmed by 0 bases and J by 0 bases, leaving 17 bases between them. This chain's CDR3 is CASSVARSRGQSTDTQYF. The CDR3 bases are TGTGCCAGCAGCGTAGCCCGAAGTAGGGGACAAAGCACAGATACGCAGTATTTT.

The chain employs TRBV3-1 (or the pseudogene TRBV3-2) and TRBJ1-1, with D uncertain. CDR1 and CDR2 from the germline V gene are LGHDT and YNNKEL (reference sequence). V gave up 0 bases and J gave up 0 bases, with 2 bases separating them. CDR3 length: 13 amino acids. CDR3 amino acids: CASSQDVNTEAFF. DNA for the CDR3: TGTGCCAGCAGCCAAGATGTGAACACTGAAGCTTTCTTT.

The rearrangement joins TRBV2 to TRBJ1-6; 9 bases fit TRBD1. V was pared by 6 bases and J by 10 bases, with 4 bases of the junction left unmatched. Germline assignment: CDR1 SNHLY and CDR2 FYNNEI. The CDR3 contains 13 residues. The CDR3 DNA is TGTGCCAGCAGGAGACAGGGGGGATCACCCCTCCACTTT. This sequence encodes CASRRQGGSPLHF.

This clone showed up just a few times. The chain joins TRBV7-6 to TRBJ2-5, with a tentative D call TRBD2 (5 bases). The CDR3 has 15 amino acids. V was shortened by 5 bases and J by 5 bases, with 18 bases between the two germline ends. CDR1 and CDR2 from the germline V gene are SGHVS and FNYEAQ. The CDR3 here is CASSLSLDFGETQYF. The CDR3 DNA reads TGTGCCAGCAGCCTATCTCTGGACTTTGGGGAGACCCAGTACTTC.

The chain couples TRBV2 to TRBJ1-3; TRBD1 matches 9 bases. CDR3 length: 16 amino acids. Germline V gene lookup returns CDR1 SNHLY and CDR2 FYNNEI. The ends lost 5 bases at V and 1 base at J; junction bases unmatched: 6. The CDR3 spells CASSSLQGASGNTIYF. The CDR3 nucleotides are TGTGCCAGCAGTTCCTTACAGGGGGCGTCTGGAAACACCATATATTTT.

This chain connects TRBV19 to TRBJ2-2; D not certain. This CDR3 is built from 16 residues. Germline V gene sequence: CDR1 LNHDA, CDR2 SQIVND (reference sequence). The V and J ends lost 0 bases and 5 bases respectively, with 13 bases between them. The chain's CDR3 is CASSIEEVRLTGELFF. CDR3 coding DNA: TGTGCCAGTAGTATAGAAGAAGTGAGGTTGACCGGGGAGCTGTTTTTT.

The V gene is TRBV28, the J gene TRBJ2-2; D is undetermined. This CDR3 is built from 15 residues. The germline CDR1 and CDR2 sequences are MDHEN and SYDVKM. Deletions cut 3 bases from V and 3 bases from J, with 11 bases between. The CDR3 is CASSLSITDTGELFF. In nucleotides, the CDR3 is TGTGCCAGCAGTTTGAGTATAACAGACACCGGGGAGCTGTTTTTT.

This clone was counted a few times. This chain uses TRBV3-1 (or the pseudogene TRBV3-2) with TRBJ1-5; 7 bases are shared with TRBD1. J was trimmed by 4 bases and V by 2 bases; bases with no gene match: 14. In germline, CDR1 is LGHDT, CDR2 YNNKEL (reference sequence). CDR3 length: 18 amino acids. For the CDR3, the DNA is TGTGCCAGCAGCCAAAGTGGGACATTTAGGGGGCCGAATCAGCCCCAGCATTTT. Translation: CASSQSGTFRGPNQPQHF.

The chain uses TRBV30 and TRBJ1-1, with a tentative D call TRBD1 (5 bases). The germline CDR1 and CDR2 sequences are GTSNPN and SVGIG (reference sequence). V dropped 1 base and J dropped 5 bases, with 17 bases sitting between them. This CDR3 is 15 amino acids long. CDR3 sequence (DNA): TGTGCCTGGAGTGAGTTGGTGGCAGGGATAACTGAAGCTTTCTTT. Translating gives CAWSELVAGITEAFF.

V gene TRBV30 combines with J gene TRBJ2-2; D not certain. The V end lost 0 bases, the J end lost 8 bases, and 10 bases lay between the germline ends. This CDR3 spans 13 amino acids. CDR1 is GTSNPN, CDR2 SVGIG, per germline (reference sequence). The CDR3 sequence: CAWSVGVDGELFF. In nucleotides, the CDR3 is TGTGCCTGGAGTGTTGGGGTGGATGGGGAGCTGTTTTTT.

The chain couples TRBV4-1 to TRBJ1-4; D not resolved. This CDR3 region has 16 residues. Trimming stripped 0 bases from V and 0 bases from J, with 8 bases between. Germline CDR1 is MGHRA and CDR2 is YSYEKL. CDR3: CASSQEEASTNEKLFF. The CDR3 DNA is TGCGCCAGCAGCCAAGAAGAAGCATCAACTAATGAAAAACTGTTTTTT.

The CDR3 is CASSISGLVGELFF. In nucleotides, the CDR3 is TGTGCCAGTAGTATCTCTGGGTTGGTCGGGGAGCTGTTTTTT. The genes are TRBV19 and TRBJ2-2; no firm D call. Germline V gives CDR1 LNHDA, CDR2 SQIVND (reference sequence). The germline V and J ends were trimmed by 3 bases and 7 bases, with 12 bases remaining between them. The CDR3 spans 14 residues.

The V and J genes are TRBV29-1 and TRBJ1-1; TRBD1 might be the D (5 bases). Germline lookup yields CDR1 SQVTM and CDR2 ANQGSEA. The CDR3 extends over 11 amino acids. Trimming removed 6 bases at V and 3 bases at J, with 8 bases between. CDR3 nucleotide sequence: TGCAGCGTAGCAGGGTACACTGAAGCTTTCTTT. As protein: CSVAGYTEAFF.

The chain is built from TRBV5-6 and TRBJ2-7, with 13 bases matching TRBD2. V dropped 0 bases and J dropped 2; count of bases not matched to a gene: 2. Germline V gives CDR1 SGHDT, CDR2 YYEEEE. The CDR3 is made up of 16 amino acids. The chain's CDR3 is CASSLETSGRPYEQYF. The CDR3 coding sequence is TGTGCCAGCAGCTTGGAGACTAGCGGGAGGCCCTACGAGCAGTACTTC.

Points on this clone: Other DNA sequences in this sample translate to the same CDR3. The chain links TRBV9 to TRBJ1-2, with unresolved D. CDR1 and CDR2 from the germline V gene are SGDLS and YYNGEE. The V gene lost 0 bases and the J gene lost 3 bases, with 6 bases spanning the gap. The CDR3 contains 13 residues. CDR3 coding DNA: TGTGCCAGCAGCGTAGGGGGAGACTATGGCTACACCTTC. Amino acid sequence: CASSVGGDYGYTF.

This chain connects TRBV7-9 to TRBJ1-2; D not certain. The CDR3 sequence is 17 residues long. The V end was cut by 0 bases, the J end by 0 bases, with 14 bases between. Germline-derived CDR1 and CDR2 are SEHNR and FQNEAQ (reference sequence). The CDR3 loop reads CASSLAGPPATNYGYTF. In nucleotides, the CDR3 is TGTGCCAGCAGCTTAGCTGGACCGCCAGCTACTAACTATGGCTACACCTTC.

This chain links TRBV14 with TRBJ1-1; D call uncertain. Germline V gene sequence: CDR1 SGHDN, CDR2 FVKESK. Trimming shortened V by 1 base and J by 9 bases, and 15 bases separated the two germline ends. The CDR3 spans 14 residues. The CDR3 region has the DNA TGTGCCAGCAGCCAAGTATCGTCGGCGCCCAAAGCTTTCTTT. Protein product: CASSQVSSAPKAFF.

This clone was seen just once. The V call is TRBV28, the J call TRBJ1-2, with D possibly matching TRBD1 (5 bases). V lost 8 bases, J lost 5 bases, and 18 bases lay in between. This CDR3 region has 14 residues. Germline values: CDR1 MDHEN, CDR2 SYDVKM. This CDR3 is CASDRDGGGYGYTF. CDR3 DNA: TGTGCCAGCGACCGAGACGGGGGAGGGTATGGCTACACCTTC.

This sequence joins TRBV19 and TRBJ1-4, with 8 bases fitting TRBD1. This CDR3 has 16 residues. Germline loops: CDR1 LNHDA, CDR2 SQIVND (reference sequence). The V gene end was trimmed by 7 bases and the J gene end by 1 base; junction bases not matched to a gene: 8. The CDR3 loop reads CASKGRGLGTNEKLFF. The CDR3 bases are TGTGCCAGTAAAGGCAGGGGGCTAGGAACTAATGAAAAACTGTTTTTT.